Each of the 20 T cell receptor beta chains below was sequenced from the same sample in a study of blood T cells in healthy people across ages. The use of a sample-barcoded 5' primer and a J-beta primer mix characterized a second PCR of roughly 6 to 11 cycles. One entry per CDR3 protein results from TCRdb running MiXCR on the 5' RACE reads. In the table there are approximately 780,000 distinct CDR3 sequences, about a quarter of which are singletons. These data also formed part of another study, on T cells of mothers and their children.

Specimen: blood. All receptors come from a boy aged 5-17 years in good health.

This chain links TRBV5-1 with TRBJ2-5, with 10 bases that match TRBD1. The closer fit of TRBJ2-7 to the DNA end suggests the J call may be wrong. CDR1 SGHRS and CDR2 YFSETQ come from the germline V gene. This CDR3 has 14 residues. This CDR3 is CASSFSGTGAEQYF. The CDR3 DNA reads as TGCGCCAGCAGCTTCTCCGGGACAGGGGCCGAGCAGTACTTC.

The genes are TRBV7-8 and TRBJ2-1; D is unresolved. This CDR3 comprises 15 residues. CDR1 is SGHVS, CDR2 FQNEAQ, per germline. V was shortened by 5 bases and J by 7 bases, with 18 bases between the two germline ends. The DNA for the CDR3 is TGTGCCAGCAGCCCCCACTTTGAAGGTGGGAATGAGCAGTTCTTC. Translating gives CASSPHFEGGNEQFF. Complete variable domain (other parts from reference TRBV7-8 and TRBJ2-1): GAGVSQSPRYKVAKRGQDVALRCDPISGHVSLFWYQQALGQGPEFLTYFQNEAQLDKSGLPSDRFFAERPEGSVSTLKIQRTQQEDSAVYLCASSPHFEGGNEQFFGPGTRLTVL.

This clonotype has more than one count but fewer than ten. The CDR3 region has the DNA TGTGCCAGCAGTTTTTTGGGGAGGGAGAACACTGAAGCTTTCTTT. Translated: CASSFLGRENTEAFF. The gene calls are TRBV12-3 or TRBV12-4 and TRBJ1-1; D ambiguous. Trimming shortened V by 3 bases and J by 1 base, and 12 bases separated the two germline ends. This CDR3 has 15 amino acids.

This clonotype was detected only a few times. This chain uses TRBV21-1 with TRBJ2-7; no check of the table's D call, TRBD1, against the DNA was made. TRBV21-1 is tagged as a pseudogene. CDR3 length equals 14 residues. CDR3 protein: CASSKEDSEDEQYF. The DNA for the CDR3 is TGTGCCAGCAGCAAAGAGGACAGCGAGGACGAGCAGTACTTC.

Only a few counts were recorded for this clonotype. The chain links TRBV12-3 or TRBV12-4 to TRBJ2-2; D unclear. V dropped 0 bases and J dropped 1 base, with 6 bases sitting between them. The CDR3 runs 15 residues. The CDR3 region is CASSLAALNTGELFF. The CDR3 nucleotides read TGTGCCAGCAGTTTAGCGGCCCTGAACACCGGGGAGCTGTTTTTT.

The V gene is TRBV7-6, the J gene TRBJ2-1; 7 nucleotides line up with TRBD1. The DNA end favors TRBJ2-7, so the J call may be wrong. The CDR3 length is 16 residues. Germline values: CDR1 SGHVS, CDR2 FNYEAQ. DNA for the CDR3: TGTGCCAGCAGCCCCCAGGGGGTTCAACCCTCCTACGAGCAGTACTTC. It is translated as CASSPQGVQPSYEQYF.

The chain has TRBV9 and TRBJ1-1; D is uncertain. Per germline, CDR1 SGDLS and CDR2 YYNGEE. V was shortened by 1 base and J by 0 bases, with 7 bases between the two germline ends. The CDR3 has 14 residues. CDR3 loop: CASSVSELNTEAFF. CDR3 nucleotides: TGTGCCAGCAGCGTATCAGAGCTGAACACTGAAGCTTTCTTT.

The chain joins TRBV29-1 to TRBJ2-2, with D tentatively TRBD2 (6 bases). The V end lost 4 bases, the J end lost 7 bases, and 10 bases lay between the germline ends. Germline V gives CDR1 SQVTM, CDR2 ANQGSEA. This CDR3 is built from 12 residues. The CDR3 here is CSVVPGGGELFF. The DNA for the CDR3 is TGCAGCGTTGTGCCCGGGGGCGGGGAGCTGTTTTTT.

The chain uses TRBV6-5 and TRBJ2-4; D is tentatively TRBD1 or TRBD2 (5 bases each). CDR1 and CDR2 (germline): MNHEY, SVGAGI. This CDR3 has 14 amino acids. With 7 bases removed from V and 9 bases from J, the gap between germline ends came to 19 bases. The CDR3 loop reads CASTPELGALIQYF. DNA of the CDR3: TGTGCCAGCACCCCGGAACTAGGGGCACTCATTCAGTACTTC.

This clonotype was picked up a small number of times. The CDR3 nucleotides read TGTGCCAGCAGCTCGGGAGGGACTAAATCTGAAGCTTTCTTT. This sequence encodes CASSSGGTKSEAFF. The chain is built from TRBV5-4 and TRBJ1-1, with D possibly being TRBD1 (5 bases). Germline CDR1 and CDR2: SGHNT and YYREEE (reference sequence). The CDR3 contains 14 residues. Trimming removed 3 bases from V and 6 bases from J, with 15 bases in between.

The gene calls are TRBV9 and TRBJ2-5; TRBD1 matches at 7 bases. Germline-derived CDR1 and CDR2 are SGDLS and YYNGEE. This CDR3 is built from 14 residues. The V segment lost 3 bases and the J segment 2 bases; nucleotides outside the gene matches: 4. This CDR3 is CASSGPGQQETQYF. CDR3 coding DNA: TGTGCCAGCAGCGGACCGGGACAGCAAGAGACCCAGTACTTC.

With respect to this clonotype: One end of the junction varies from germline; a read error may be responsible. The J gene is TRBJ2-5, the V gene TRBV6-1; tentatively, D is TRBD1 (6 bases). Looked up from germline, CDR1 is MNHNS and CDR2 is SASEGT. The CDR3 is made up of 15 amino acids. The DNA for the CDR3 is TGTGCCAGCAGTGAAGTGGGGGCTACCGCGAAGACCCAGTATTTC. This translates into CASSEVGATAKTQYF.

This chain joins TRBV12-3 or TRBV12-4 and TRBJ1-2; no clear D. With 5 bases removed from V and 1 base from J, the gap between germline ends came to 8 bases. The CDR3 is 13 residues long. The CDR3 region is CASSRVFNYGYTF. In DNA, the CDR3 is TGTGCCAGCAGTCGGGTCTTTAACTATGGCTACACCTTC.

The CDR3 DNA is TGTGCCAGCAGCTTAAGTGAGGGGGAGCAGTACTTC. This gives the protein CASSLSEGEQYF. This chain connects TRBV7-3 to TRBJ2-5, with D possibly TRBD1 on 6 matching bases. Germline values: CDR1 SGHTA, CDR2 FQGTGA. This CDR3 contains 12 residues. Trimming cost V 1 base and J 11 bases, with 11 bases left between them.

This clonotype was seen at least ten times. This chain joins TRBV5-5 and TRBJ1-2; 9 positions match TRBD1. The V segment lost 4 bases and the J segment 3 bases; nucleotides outside the gene matches: 7. This CDR3 has 15 amino acids. Per the germline V gene, CDR1 is SGHKS and CDR2 is YYEKEE (reference sequence). Written as DNA, the CDR3 is TGTGCCAGCAGCCCGGGACAGGGTAGAGACTATGGCTACACCTTC. Its translation is CASSPGQGRDYGYTF.

This clonotype was seen at least ten times. V usage is TRBV20-1 and J usage is TRBJ2-7; the D gene is possibly TRBD2 (5 bases). Trimming removed 5 bases from V and 1 base from J, with 9 bases in between. The CDR3 runs to 12 residues. CDR1 and CDR2 (germline): DFQATT, SNEGSKA (reference sequence). CDR3: CSASTGSYEQYF. Written as DNA, the CDR3 is TGCAGTGCTTCTACGGGATCCTACGAGCAGTACTTC.

J is TRBJ2-5 and V is TRBV10-1, with D maybe TRBD2 (5 bases). Germline V gene data show CDR1 as WNHNN and CDR2 as SYGVQD (reference sequence). The CDR3 has 14 residues. V shed 2 bases and J shed 5 bases, with 12 bases lying between them. The chain's CDR3 is CASSEKLWRETQYF. DNA for the CDR3: TGCGCCAGCAGTGAGAAACTTTGGAGGGAGACCCAGTACTTC.

In its sample, this clonotype was seen a few times. V gene TRBV18 combines with J gene TRBJ2-7; a weak D match, TRBD2 (5 bases). Judging by the DNA end, TRBJ2-1 fits better; the J call may be wrong. CDR3 size: 15 residues. Germline V gene data show CDR1 as KGHSH and CDR2 as LQKENI. The CDR3 region is CASSPAERRGNEQFF. CDR3 sequence (DNA): TGTGCCAGCTCCCCGGCGGAGCGCCGGGGAAATGAGCAGTTCTTC.

J is TRBJ1-4 and V is TRBV28; 9 bases align to TRBD1. Germline trimming cut 5 bases from V and 10 bases from J; bases unmatched to any gene: 11. Per the germline V gene, CDR1 is MDHEN and CDR2 is SYDVKM. CDR3 length: 15 residues. Here the CDR3 reads CASSGTGTGLRKLFF. The CDR3 DNA sequence: TGTGCCAGCAGTGGGACCGGGACAGGGTTGCGAAAACTGTTTTTT.

V and J are TRBV5-1 and TRBJ1-5; 7 bases align to TRBD1. Per germline, CDR1 SGHRS and CDR2 YFSETQ. With 4 bases clipped from V and 5 bases from J, the junction kept 6 bases outside the gene matches. The CDR3 runs 14 residues. CDR3 bases: TGCGCCAGCAGCCTGACAGGGAGGGATCAGCCCCAGCATTTT. Residues: CASSLTGRDQPQHF.